This TCR beta chain came from a study of response to subunit inactivated influenza vaccine. MiXCR, run by TCRdb on the RT-PCR reads, gives a single entry per CDR3 protein. Of more than 700,000 distinct CDR3 sequences listed, 21% are singletons. Germline loops: CDR1 DFQATT, CDR2 SNEGSKA (reference sequence). Trimming took 2 bases from V and 3 from J; bases not matched to a gene: 5. The CDR3 contains 15 residues. This receptor was taken from a man aged 50-59 years who received an inactivated influenza vaccine. The source was PBMCs from blood, collected 5 days after vaccination. The chain employs TRBV20-1 and TRBJ1-5; 9 bases agree with TRBD1. This CDR3 reads CSARSGTGNNQPQHF. The CDR3 DNA is TGCAGTGCTAGATCCGGGACAGGGAACAATCAGCCCCAGCATTTT.